This is a list of T cell receptor beta chains from one sample in a study of shared clonotypes between healthy human individuals. Clones were read by immunoSEQ multiplex PCR, and TCRdb kept only the in-frame ones, dropping some. The sample has about 2.4 million clones; 93% are singletons. Sequences were obtained from naive CD4+ T cells from PBMCs. These receptors were taken from a young man in good health. Some clones in this sample may be carry-over from other donors' samples. Both conserved end residues are part of each CDR3. A D gene is named only where the DNA matches it firmly. Not all rows give a size; the values are once, few, many and, for expanded clones, a class.

v_gene: TRBV9
d_gene: .
abundance: .
j_gene: TRBJ2-3
CDR3nt: TGTGCCAGCAGCGTAGCGGGCAGCGGGACAGATACGCAGTATTTT
CDR3aa: CASSVAGSGTDTQYF

v_gene: TRBV7-9
d_gene: .
abundance: .
j_gene: TRBJ1-5
CDR3nt: TGTGCCAGCAGCCGCATTTCAGGTCAGCCCCAGCATTTT
CDR3aa: CASSRISGQPQHF

v_gene: TRBV5-1
d_gene: TRBD1
abundance: .
j_gene: TRBJ1-1
CDR3nt: TGCGCCAGCAGCCAACCGTTCGACAGGGGGCAGGGGAACACTGAAGCTTTCTTT
CDR3aa: CASSQPFDRGQGNTEAFF

v_gene: TRBV7-2
d_gene: .
abundance: .
j_gene: TRBJ2-5
CDR3nt: TGTGCCAGCGCCCAGGCCCTAAGACAGGAGACCCAGTACTTC
CDR3aa: CASAQALRQETQYF

v_gene: TRBV5-1
d_gene: TRBD1
abundance: few
j_gene: TRBJ1-5
CDR3nt: TGCGCCAGCAGCCCCGGGACAGAGGATCAGCCCCAGCATTTT
CDR3aa: CASSPGTEDQPQHF

v_gene: TRBV4-3
d_gene: .
abundance: .
j_gene: TRBJ1-3
CDR3nt: TGCGCCAGCAGCCTACTGATAGGGGCTGGTGGAAACACCATATATTTT
CDR3aa: CASSLLIGAGGNTIYF

v_gene: TRBV7-6
d_gene: .
abundance: once
j_gene: TRBJ2-2
CDR3nt: TGTGCCAGCAGCTCGGACGGCACCGGGGAGCTGTTTTTT
CDR3aa: CASSSDGTGELFF

v_gene: TRBV2
d_gene: TRBD2
abundance: .
j_gene: TRBJ2-7
CDR3nt: TGTGCCAGCATAGGGACTAGCGGGAGTAAGCAGTACTTC
CDR3aa: CASIGTSGSKQYF

v_gene: TRBV27
d_gene: .
abundance: .
j_gene: TRBJ2-2
CDR3nt: TGTGCCAGCACCACATCGAACACCGGGGAGCTGTTTTTT
CDR3aa: CASTTSNTGELFF

v_gene: TRBV5-4
d_gene: .
abundance: .
j_gene: TRBJ2-6
CDR3nt: TGTGCCAGCAGCTTGGGCGGAGGGCGATCTGGGGCCAACGTCCTGACTTTC
CDR3aa: CASSLGGGRSGANVLTF

v_gene: TRBV5-1
d_gene: TRBD1
abundance: .
j_gene: TRBJ1-2
CDR3nt: TGCGCCAGCAGCATTGACAGGGTGGCGGGCTACACCTTC
CDR3aa: CASSIDRVAGYTF

v_gene: TRBV7-9
d_gene: TRBD2
abundance: .
j_gene: TRBJ2-5
CDR3nt: TGTGCCAGCAGCTTAGGGCTAGCGGGAGAGACCCAGTACTTC
CDR3aa: CASSLGLAGETQYF

v_gene: TRBV7-3
d_gene: .
abundance: .
j_gene: TRBJ2-1
CDR3nt: TGTGCCAGCAGCTTCCGAACAGGGAACGACAATGAGCAGTTCTTC
CDR3aa: CASSFRTGNDNEQFF

v_gene: TRBV2
d_gene: TRBD2
abundance: once
j_gene: TRBJ2-2
CDR3nt: TGTGCCAGCAGTGTTGGTAGCGGGAGGGCGAACACCGGGGAGCTGTTTTTT
CDR3aa: CASSVGSGRANTGELFF

v_gene: TRBV6-5
d_gene: .
abundance: .
j_gene: TRBJ2-3
CDR3nt: TGTGCCAGCAGTTACAGGACTAGCACAGATACGCAGTATTTT
CDR3aa: CASSYRTSTDTQYF

v_gene: TRBV5-8
d_gene: .
abundance: .
j_gene: TRBJ1-5
CDR3nt: TGTGCCAGCAGCTTCCAGGGTCACAATCAGCCCCAGCATTTT
CDR3aa: CASSFQGHNQPQHF

v_gene: TRBV4-1
d_gene: .
abundance: .
j_gene: TRBJ2-1
CDR3nt: TGCGCCAGCAGCCAACCCTTAGAGCACTCCTACAATGAGCAGTTCTTC
CDR3aa: CASSQPLEHSYNEQFF

v_gene: TRBV5-4
d_gene: .
abundance: .
j_gene: TRBJ2-7
CDR3nt: TGTGCCAGCAGCTGGGACATCGGAGGGGGGGACGAGCAGTACTTC
CDR3aa: CASSWDIGGGDEQYF

v_gene: TRBV10-3
d_gene: .
abundance: .
j_gene: TRBJ2-1
CDR3nt: TGTGCCATCAGTCCCAGGGGGGGGGCCCATGAGCAGTTCTTC
CDR3aa: CAISPRGGAHEQFF

v_gene: TRBV5-4
d_gene: TRBD1
abundance: .
j_gene: TRBJ1-2
CDR3nt: TGTGCCAGCAGCTTGGGCCTAACCGGGACAGGGGAAGTCTACACCTTC
CDR3aa: CASSLGLTGTGEVYTF

v_gene: TRBV27
d_gene: .
abundance: .
j_gene: TRBJ1-5
CDR3nt: TGTGCCAGCGACAGAGCTTATAGCAATCAGCCCCAGCATTTT
CDR3aa: CASDRAYSNQPQHF

v_gene: TRBV18
d_gene: TRBD1
abundance: .
j_gene: TRBJ1-5
CDR3nt: TGTGCCAGCTCATCAACCGGGACAGGACTCAATCAGCCCCAGCATTTT
CDR3aa: CASSSTGTGLNQPQHF

v_gene: TRBV18
d_gene: TRBD2
abundance: .
j_gene: TRBJ2-1
CDR3nt: TGTGCCAGCTCACCGGCATCGGGACTAGCGGGAGGGGCTGAGCAGTTCTTC
CDR3aa: CASSPASGLAGGAEQFF

v_gene: TRBV27
d_gene: TRBD1
abundance: .
j_gene: TRBJ2-1
CDR3nt: TGTGCCAGCCGCAGGGGGTGGAGTGAGCAGTTCTTC
CDR3aa: CASRRGWSEQFF

v_gene: TRBV5-1
d_gene: TRBD2
abundance: .
j_gene: TRBJ2-1
CDR3nt: TGCGCCAGCAGCACCCTAGCGGGTAGCTCCTACAATGAGCAGTTCTTC
CDR3aa: CASSTLAGSSYNEQFF

v_gene: TRBV7-9
d_gene: TRBD1
abundance: .
j_gene: TRBJ2-3
CDR3nt: TGTGCCAGCAGCTTGGGACAGGGGGCGAGCGCAGATACGCAGTATTTT
CDR3aa: CASSLGQGASADTQYF

v_gene: TRBV19
d_gene: .
abundance: few
j_gene: TRBJ1-1
CDR3nt: TGTGCCAGTAGTCGGACCCTGAACACTGAAGCTTTCTTT
CDR3aa: CASSRTLNTEAFF

v_gene: TRBV7-8
d_gene: TRBD1
abundance: .
j_gene: TRBJ2-1
CDR3nt: TGTGCCAGCAGCCCCTCAGGGGGCTCTTACAATGAGCAGTTCTTC
CDR3aa: CASSPSGGSYNEQFF

v_gene: TRBV7-9
d_gene: TRBD1
abundance: .
j_gene: TRBJ2-1
CDR3nt: TGTGCCAGCAGCTTAGGGACAGGGAGGGAGCAGTTCTTC
CDR3aa: CASSLGTGREQFF

v_gene: TRBV10-3
d_gene: TRBD1
abundance: .
j_gene: TRBJ2-7
CDR3nt: TGTGCCATCAGACGGGACAGGGTCTACGAGCAGTACTTC
CDR3aa: CAIRRDRVYEQYF

v_gene: TRBV28
d_gene: .
abundance: .
j_gene: TRBJ1-5
CDR3nt: TGTGCCAGCCGGGTCCAGGGTGAAGCCCAGCATTTT
CDR3aa: CASRVQGEAQHF